Listed below are T cell receptor beta chains from one sample, sequenced in a study of blood T cell repertoires in COVID-19. The data were produced by immunoSEQ multiplex PCR, yet TCRdb's version contains in-frame clones alone and is incomplete. The sample holds under 300,000 clones; about nine tenths are singletons and the top ten take approximately 12%. Sequencing was done on a sample of peripheral blood. These receptor sequences come from a woman in her thirties with COVID-19, enrolled during active disease. Both conserved end residues are part of each CDR3. A D gene is named only where the DNA matches it firmly. Clone size is not always given. Where it is, it says once, few, many or a class for expanded clones.

D: TRBD2; size: -; J: TRBJ2-3; V: TRBV11-2; CDR3: CASSLDGGLAASTDTQYF; DNA: TGTGCCAGCAGCTTAGATGGGGGACTAGCGGCCAGCACAGATACGCAGTATTTT
D: -; size: -; J: TRBJ1-3; V: TRBV2; CDR3: CASRLSGTSGNTIYF; DNA: TGTGCCAGCAGGCTATCGGGTACCTCTGGAAACACCATATATTTT
D: TRBD1; size: -; J: TRBJ1-1; V: TRBV7-6; CDR3: CASSWETGGITEAFF; DNA: TGTGCCAGCAGCTGGGAGACAGGGGGGATCACTGAAGCTTTCTTT
D: -; size: -; J: TRBJ1-6; V: TRBV3-1/TRBV3-2; CDR3: CASSQGGGLYNSPLHF; DNA: TGTGCCAGCAGCCAGGGGGGGGGCCTCTATAATTCACCCCTCCACTTT
D: -; size: -; J: TRBJ2-5; V: TRBV7-9; CDR3: CASSFRIAEETQYF; DNA: TGTGCCAGCAGCTTTCGGATCGCGGAGGAGACCCAGTACTTC
D: TRBD1; size: -; J: TRBJ2-5; V: TRBV7-2; CDR3: CASSSTGGEETQYF; DNA: TGTGCCAGCAGCTCGACAGGGGGGGAGGAGACCCAGTACTTC
D: -; size: -; J: TRBJ2-2; V: TRBV5-1; CDR3: CASSWFRGELFF; DNA: TGCGCCAGCAGCTGGTTCAGGGGGGAGCTGTTTTTT
D: -; size: -; J: TRBJ1-1; V: TRBV7-9; CDR3: CASSLLGETEAFF; DNA: TGTGCCAGCAGCTTACTAGGGGAAACTGAAGCTTTCTTT
D: TRBD2; size: -; J: TRBJ2-5; V: TRBV7-9; CDR3: CASSLGTSSETQYF; DNA: TGTGCCAGCAGCTTAGGGACTAGTTCCGAGACCCAGTACTTC
D: -; size: once; J: TRBJ1-2; V: TRBV7-9; CDR3: CASSPPGDRGYTF; DNA: TGTGCCAGCAGCCCTCCAGGGGATAGGGGCTACACCTTC
D: -; size: -; J: TRBJ1-5; V: TRBV4-1; CDR3: CASSQDIITVVSNQPQHF; DNA: TGCGCCAGCAGCCAAGACATCATCACCGTAGTTAGCAATCAGCCCCAGCATTTT